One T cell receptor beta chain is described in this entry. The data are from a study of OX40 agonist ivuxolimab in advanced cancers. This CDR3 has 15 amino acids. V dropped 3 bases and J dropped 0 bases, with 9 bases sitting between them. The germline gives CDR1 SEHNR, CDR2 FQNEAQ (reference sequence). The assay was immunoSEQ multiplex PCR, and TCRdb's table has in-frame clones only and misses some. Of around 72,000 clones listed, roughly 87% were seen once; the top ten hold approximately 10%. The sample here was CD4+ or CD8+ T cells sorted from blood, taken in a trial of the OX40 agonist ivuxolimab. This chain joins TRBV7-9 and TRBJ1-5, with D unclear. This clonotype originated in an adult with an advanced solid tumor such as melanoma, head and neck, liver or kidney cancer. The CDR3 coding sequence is TGTGCCAGCAGCTTTTCGTCCGCTAGCAATCAGCCCCAGCATTTT. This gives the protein CASSFSSASNQPQHF.